This TCR beta chain was observed in a study of T cells in Graves' hyperthyroidism and ophthalmopathy. Across the whole study: At the time of initial diagnosis and before any treatment, peripheral blood was collected. Study observations and caveats: A median roughly six months before onset, the model predicted ophthalmopathy.

Diagnoses were established using clinical symptoms, serum thyroxine and TRAb, thyroid ultrasound and orbital computed tomography. The CDR3 is made up of 13 amino acids. V lost 6 bases, J lost 7 bases, and 10 bases lay in between. RNA transcripts were the template for amplifying TCR beta CDR3 regions. When the TCR CDR3 underwent first-round RT-PCR, the HTBI primer set was used. TCRdb itself ran the multiplex PCR reads through MiXCR, one entry per CDR3 protein. The sample lists under 600,000 distinct CDR3 sequences, roughly 15% occurring once. Comment on this clonotype: The antigen is not known.

Specimen: blood. The chain joins TRBV12-3 or TRBV12-4 to TRBJ1-6; possibly TRBD1 for D (6 bases). The TCR originated in a woman in her 40s with Graves' ophthalmopathy. For the CDR3, the DNA is TGTGCCAGCAGATCCACAGGGAATTCACCCCTCCACTTT. Its translation: CASRSTGNSPLHF.